The rows below give T cell receptor beta chains drawn from one sample of a study of CD8 T cells in ankylosing spondylitis. Via MiXCR, TCRdb re-called the 5' RACE reads, giving one row per CDR3 protein. The sample shows more than 100,000 distinct CDR3 sequences, around 10% of them seen only once. Sequenced material: blood, either unsorted or a sorted T cell fraction (not recorded which). These TCRs come from a female donor with ankylosing spondylitis or in good health (not recorded which). CDR3s include the opening cysteine and the closing phenylalanine or tryptophan. Each record gives: J gene, D gene, V gene, clone size, CDR3 protein, CDR3 DNA. A D gene is named only where the DNA matches it firmly. Rows give clone size only sometimes, using once, few, many, or a class for an expanded clone.

j_gene: TRBJ2-2
d_gene: NA
v_gene: TRBV7-8
abundance: many
CDR3aa: CAWRDRTNTGELFF
CDR3nt: TGTGCTTGGCGGGACCGGACGAACACCGGGGAGCTGTTTTTT

j_gene: TRBJ1-2
d_gene: TRBD1
v_gene: TRBV20-1
abundance: many
CDR3aa: CSAQIVQGASGYTF
CDR3nt: TGCAGTGCTCAGATCGTTCAGGGGGCGTCTGGCTACACCTTC

j_gene: TRBJ2-7
d_gene: NA
v_gene: TRBV20-1
abundance: many
CDR3aa: CSARPGVSSYEQYF
CDR3nt: TGCAGTGCTAGACCCGGGGTTAGCTCCTACGAGCAGTACTTC

j_gene: TRBJ2-3
d_gene: NA
v_gene: TRBV2
abundance: many
CDR3aa: CASRPLLGGDTQYF
CDR3nt: TGTGCCAGCAGACCCCTACTGGGGGGAGATACGCAGTATTTT

j_gene: TRBJ2-1
d_gene: NA
v_gene: TRBV18
abundance: few
CDR3aa: CASSPGRYNEQFF
CDR3nt: TGTGCCAGCTCACCGGGCAGATACAATGAGCAGTTCTTC

j_gene: TRBJ2-1
d_gene: TRBD2
v_gene: TRBV5-8
abundance: many
CDR3aa: CASGSGTSGIGEQFF
CDR3nt: TGTGCCAGCGGTTCCGGGACTAGCGGGATAGGTGAGCAGTTCTTC

j_gene: TRBJ1-2
d_gene: NA
v_gene: TRBV29-1
abundance: NA
CDR3aa: CSVGGPGDYGYTF
CDR3nt: TGCAGCGTTGGCGGGCCGGGGGACTATGGCTACACCTTC

j_gene: TRBJ2-7
d_gene: NA
v_gene: TRBV4-2
abundance: NA
CDR3aa: CASSRLTETFYEQYF
CDR3nt: TGTGCCAGCAGCCGGTTGACAGAGACCTTCTACGAGCAGTACTTC

j_gene: TRBJ1-1
d_gene: NA
v_gene: TRBV20-1
abundance: many
CDR3aa: CSAEAHRGQLEAFF
CDR3nt: TGCAGTGCTGAAGCCCATCGGGGACAACTCGAAGCTTTCTTT

j_gene: TRBJ2-1
d_gene: TRBD2
v_gene: TRBV7-8
abundance: many
CDR3aa: CASSSLPGLADNEQFF
CDR3nt: TGTGCCAGCAGCTCGCTTCCGGGACTAGCGGACAATGAGCAGTTCTTC

j_gene: TRBJ2-7
d_gene: TRBD1
v_gene: TRBV29-1
abundance: many
CDR3aa: CSATPGQGGYEQYF
CDR3nt: TGCAGCGCCACGCCGGGACAGGGGGGCTACGAGCAGTACTTC

j_gene: TRBJ2-3
d_gene: NA
v_gene: TRBV12-3/TRBV12-4
abundance: few
CDR3aa: CASSFGGVADTQYF
CDR3nt: TGTGCCAGCAGTTTCGGGGGAGTAGCAGATACGCAGTATTTT

j_gene: TRBJ2-1
d_gene: NA
v_gene: TRBV6-5
abundance: NA
CDR3aa: CASSYSMLGMSSYNEQFF
CDR3nt: TGTGCCAGCAGTTACTCGATGCTGGGTATGAGCTCCTACAATGAGCAGTTCTTC

j_gene: TRBJ2-7
d_gene: NA
v_gene: TRBV5-1
abundance: many
CDR3aa: CASSLDGPPNEQYF
CDR3nt: TGCGCCAGCAGCTTGGACGGCCCACCCAACGAGCAGTACTTC

j_gene: TRBJ1-3
d_gene: NA
v_gene: TRBV28
abundance: many
CDR3aa: CASTPGNTIYF
CDR3nt: TGTGCCAGCACCCCTGGGAACACCATATATTTT

j_gene: TRBJ1-5
d_gene: NA
v_gene: TRBV10-2
abundance: many
CDR3aa: CASRYEHSNQPQHF
CDR3nt: TGCGCCAGCAGATATGAACATAGCAATCAGCCCCAGCATTTT

j_gene: TRBJ2-1
d_gene: TRBD2
v_gene: TRBV6-1
abundance: few
CDR3aa: CASRSGSMNNEQFF
CDR3nt: TGTGCCAGTCGCAGCGGGAGTATGAACAATGAGCAGTTCTTC

j_gene: TRBJ1-5
d_gene: NA
v_gene: TRBV30
abundance: NA
CDR3aa: CAWSSLRASNQPQHF
CDR3nt: TGTGCCTGGAGCAGTCTCAGGGCCAGCAATCAGCCCCAGCATTTT

j_gene: TRBJ2-1
d_gene: NA
v_gene: TRBV7-2
abundance: many
CDR3aa: CASSYGLVSRDNEQFF
CDR3nt: TGTGCCAGCAGCTACGGACTGGTTTCTCGGGACAATGAGCAGTTCTTC

j_gene: TRBJ2-1
d_gene: TRBD1
v_gene: TRBV7-9
abundance: NA
CDR3aa: CASSSSGTGYNEQFF
CDR3nt: TGTGCCAGCAGCTCATCCGGGACAGGCTACAATGAGCAGTTCTTC

j_gene: TRBJ2-3
d_gene: TRBD2
v_gene: TRBV7-6
abundance: many
CDR3aa: CASSRTSGAYTQYF
CDR3nt: TGTGCCAGCAGTCGGACTAGCGGGGCTTATACGCAGTATTTT

j_gene: TRBJ2-1
d_gene: TRBD1
v_gene: TRBV7-9
abundance: many
CDR3aa: CASSRTGTGFYGQNPNEQFF
CDR3nt: TGTGCCAGCAGCCGAACGGGGACAGGGTTTTATGGTCAGAACCCCAATGAGCAGTTCTTC

j_gene: TRBJ2-5
d_gene: TRBD1
v_gene: TRBV10-1
abundance: many
CDR3aa: CASSETTGGLETQYF
CDR3nt: TGCGCCAGCAGTGAAACCACAGGGGGCTTAGAGACCCAGTACTTC

j_gene: TRBJ2-3
d_gene: TRBD1
v_gene: TRBV5-5
abundance: many
CDR3aa: CASSSGTGTTQYF
CDR3nt: TGTGCCAGCAGCTCCGGGACAGGGACTACGCAGTATTTT

j_gene: TRBJ1-2
d_gene: NA
v_gene: TRBV7-6
abundance: many
CDR3aa: CASSLSDLSYGYTF
CDR3nt: TGTGCCAGCAGCTTAAGTGACCTATCCTATGGCTACACCTTC

j_gene: TRBJ1-2
d_gene: TRBD1
v_gene: TRBV7-2
abundance: many
CDR3aa: CASSPSKTGNYGYTF
CDR3nt: TGTGCCAGCAGCCCTAGCAAGACAGGGAACTATGGCTACACCTTC

j_gene: TRBJ2-1
d_gene: NA
v_gene: TRBV20-1
abundance: many
CDR3aa: CSASGVDEQFF
CDR3nt: TGCAGTGCTAGCGGGGTTGATGAGCAGTTCTTC

j_gene: TRBJ2-5
d_gene: NA
v_gene: TRBV12-3/TRBV12-4
abundance: many
CDR3aa: CASTPTGETQYF
CDR3nt: TGTGCCAGCACCCCTACCGGTGAGACCCAGTACTTC

j_gene: TRBJ1-5
d_gene: NA
v_gene: TRBV20-1
abundance: NA
CDR3aa: CTAITSGTPSRAQHF
CDR3nt: TGCACTGCTATTACCTCTGGAACCCCGTCGCGGGCCCAGCATTTT

j_gene: TRBJ2-5
d_gene: NA
v_gene: TRBV10-3
abundance: many
CDR3aa: CAIGRPQETQYF
CDR3nt: TGTGCCATCGGGAGGCCCCAAGAGACCCAGTACTTC

j_gene: TRBJ2-5
d_gene: TRBD1
v_gene: TRBV6-1
abundance: many
CDR3aa: CASSANRVQGTGTKTQYF
CDR3nt: TGTGCCAGCAGCGCGAACCGGGTACAAGGGACAGGGACGAAGACCCAGTACTTC

j_gene: TRBJ2-3
d_gene: TRBD2
v_gene: TRBV12-3/TRBV12-4
abundance: many
CDR3aa: CASTSAGGPGNTQYF
CDR3nt: TGTGCCAGCACCTCAGCGGGGGGGCCAGGGAATACGCAGTATTTT

j_gene: TRBJ2-1
d_gene: NA
v_gene: TRBV7-8
abundance: NA
CDR3aa: CASSLVSGFENEQFF
CDR3nt: TGTGCCAGCAGCTTAGTATCCGGGTTTGAGAATGAGCAGTTCTTC

j_gene: TRBJ2-1
d_gene: NA
v_gene: TRBV5-1
abundance: many
CDR3aa: CASVWGNEQFF
CDR3nt: TGCGCCAGCGTATGGGGTAATGAGCAGTTCTTC

j_gene: TRBJ2-7
d_gene: NA
v_gene: TRBV5-1
abundance: many
CDR3aa: CASSLGHLGAYEQYF
CDR3nt: TGCGCCAGCAGCTTGGGCCATCTAGGCGCCTACGAGCAGTACTTC

j_gene: TRBJ1-4
d_gene: NA
v_gene: TRBV5-1
abundance: many
CDR3aa: CASRLGEPNEKLFF
CDR3nt: TGCGCCAGCAGATTAGGGGAGCCTAATGAAAAACTGTTTTTT

j_gene: TRBJ2-7
d_gene: NA
v_gene: TRBV5-1
abundance: many
CDR3aa: CASPIEQYF
CDR3nt: TGCGCCAGCCCCATCGAGCAGTACTTC

j_gene: TRBJ2-3
d_gene: TRBD2
v_gene: TRBV5-1
abundance: NA
CDR3aa: CASSLETSGFTDTQYF
CDR3nt: TGCGCCAGCAGCTTGGAGACTAGCGGGTTCACAGATACGCAGTATTTT

j_gene: TRBJ2-3
d_gene: TRBD2
v_gene: TRBV2
abundance: few
CDR3aa: CASSPAGAGTDTQYF
CDR3nt: TGTGCCAGCAGCCCAGCGGGAGCGGGCACAGATACGCAGTATTTT

j_gene: TRBJ1-1
d_gene: NA
v_gene: TRBV20-1
abundance: many
CDR3aa: CSARDGNTEAFF
CDR3nt: TGCAGTGCTAGGGACGGAAACACTGAAGCTTTCTTT

j_gene: TRBJ1-6
d_gene: TRBD1
v_gene: TRBV20-1
abundance: many
CDR3aa: CSARAPEGARSPLHF
CDR3nt: TGCAGTGCTAGAGCCCCCGAGGGGGCAAGGTCACCCCTCCACTTT

j_gene: TRBJ1-5
d_gene: TRBD1
v_gene: TRBV4-2
abundance: many
CDR3aa: CASSQQGAHSNQPQHF
CDR3nt: TGTGCCAGCAGCCAGCAGGGGGCCCATAGCAATCAGCCCCAGCATTTT

j_gene: TRBJ1-1
d_gene: NA
v_gene: TRBV10-3
abundance: many
CDR3aa: CAIKAEGPEAFF
CDR3nt: TGTGCCATCAAGGCCGAAGGGCCTGAAGCTTTCTTT

j_gene: TRBJ2-7
d_gene: NA
v_gene: TRBV30
abundance: few
CDR3aa: CAWSVAYEQYF
CDR3nt: TGTGCCTGGAGTGTTGCGTACGAGCAGTACTTC

j_gene: TRBJ1-3
d_gene: NA
v_gene: TRBV20-1
abundance: many
CDR3aa: CSARDLGRGSGNTIYF
CDR3nt: TGCAGTGCTAGAGATCTTGGCCGGGGGTCTGGAAACACCATATATTTT

j_gene: TRBJ2-1
d_gene: NA
v_gene: TRBV20-1
abundance: NA
CDR3aa: CSARDRTLGGYNEQFF
CDR3nt: TGCAGTGCTAGAGATAGGACTCTCGGTGGCTACAATGAGCAGTTCTTC

j_gene: TRBJ2-5
d_gene: NA
v_gene: TRBV29-1
abundance: many
CDR3aa: CSVRPSQETQYF
CDR3nt: TGCAGCGTTAGACCCAGCCAAGAGACCCAGTACTTC

j_gene: TRBJ2-1
d_gene: NA
v_gene: TRBV12-3/TRBV12-4
abundance: few
CDR3aa: CAISLVVDSQISYNEQFF
CDR3nt: TGTGCCATCAGTTTAGTGGTCGACTCCCAGATTTCGTACAATGAGCAGTTCTTC

j_gene: TRBJ1-1
d_gene: TRBD1
v_gene: TRBV12-3/TRBV12-4
abundance: many
CDR3aa: CASSLQGAGNTEAFF
CDR3nt: TGTGCCAGCAGCCTACAGGGGGCAGGGAACACTGAAGCTTTCTTT

j_gene: TRBJ2-1
d_gene: NA
v_gene: TRBV21-1
abundance: few
CDR3aa: CASSPWGNRCFRGEQFF
CDR3nt: TGTGCCAGCAGTCCCTGGGGGAACAGGTGCTTTAGGGGTGAGCAGTTCTTC

j_gene: TRBJ2-1
d_gene: TRBD2
v_gene: TRBV29-1
abundance: NA
CDR3aa: CSVGSGASSYNEQFF
CDR3nt: TGCAGCGTTGGGAGCGGGGCTAGCTCCTACAATGAGCAGTTCTTC

j_gene: TRBJ2-7
d_gene: NA
v_gene: TRBV5-1
abundance: NA
CDR3aa: CASGVAGSSYEQYF
CDR3nt: TGCGCCAGCGGAGTGGCGGGGAGCTCCTACGAGCAGTACTTC

j_gene: TRBJ2-7
d_gene: NA
v_gene: TRBV3-1
abundance: many
CDR3aa: CASSQDREVAPEQYF
CDR3nt: TGTGCCAGCAGCCAAGATCGTGAGGTGGCCCCCGAGCAGTACTTC

j_gene: TRBJ2-3
d_gene: NA
v_gene: TRBV27
abundance: NA
CDR3aa: CASSLSGGGNTQYF
CDR3nt: TGTGCCAGCAGTTTATCGGGGGGCGGTAATACGCAGTATTTT

j_gene: TRBJ1-5
d_gene: NA
v_gene: TRBV20-1
abundance: many
CDR3aa: CSADPGQDSNQPQHF
CDR3nt: TGCAGTGCGGATCCGGGACAAGATAGCAATCAGCCCCAGCATTTT

j_gene: TRBJ2-1
d_gene: TRBD2
v_gene: TRBV10-3
abundance: many
CDR3aa: CAISGTLAGEYNEQFF
CDR3nt: TGTGCCATCAGTGGGACACTAGCGGGGGAGTACAATGAGCAGTTCTTC

j_gene: TRBJ1-4
d_gene: NA
v_gene: TRBV5-1
abundance: many
CDR3aa: CASRDRDNEKLFF
CDR3nt: TGCGCCAGCAGGGACAGAGATAATGAAAAACTGTTTTTT